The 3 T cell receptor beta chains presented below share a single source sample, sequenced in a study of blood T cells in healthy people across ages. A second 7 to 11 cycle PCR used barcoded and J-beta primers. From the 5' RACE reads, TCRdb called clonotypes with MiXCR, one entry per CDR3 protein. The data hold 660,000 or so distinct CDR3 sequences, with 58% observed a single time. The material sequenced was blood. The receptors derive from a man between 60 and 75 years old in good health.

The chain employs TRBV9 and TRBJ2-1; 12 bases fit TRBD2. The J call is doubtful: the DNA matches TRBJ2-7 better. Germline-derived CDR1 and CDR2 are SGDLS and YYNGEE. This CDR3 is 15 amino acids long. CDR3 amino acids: CASSGGLAGYNEQYF. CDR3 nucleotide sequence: TGTGCCAGCAGCGGAGGACTAGCGGGGTACAATGAGCAGTACTTC.

CDR3 protein: CASSWVGGYEQYF. CDR3 nucleotide sequence: TGTGCCAGCAGTTGGGTGGGCGGCTACGAGCAGTACTTC. The chain has TRBV27 and TRBJ2-7; D gene ambiguous. V was pared by 4 bases and J by 3 bases, with 10 bases between. The germline V gene encodes CDR1 MNHEY and CDR2 SMNVEV (reference sequence). CDR3 length: 13 residues.

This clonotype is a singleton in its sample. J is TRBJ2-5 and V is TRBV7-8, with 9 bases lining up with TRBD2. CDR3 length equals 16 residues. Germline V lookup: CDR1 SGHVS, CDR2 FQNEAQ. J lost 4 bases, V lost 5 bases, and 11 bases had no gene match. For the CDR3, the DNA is TGTGCCAGCAGCCCGAAGGGACTAGCAGTAAGAGAGACCCAGTACTTC. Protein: CASSPKGLAVRETQYF. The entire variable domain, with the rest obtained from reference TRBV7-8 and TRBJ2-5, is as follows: GAGVSQSPRYKVAKRGQDVALRCDPISGHVSLFWYQQALGQGPEFLTYFQNEAQLDKSGLPSDRFFAERPEGSVSTLKIQRTQQEDSAVYLCASSPKGLAVRETQYFGPGTRLLVL.